A single T cell receptor (beta chain) is shown here with its context. This clonotype has just a few counts. This receptor's antigen is unknown. No much larger clone exists at a distance of one base, and base qualities are not known. Amplification of TCR beta CDR3 regions was carried out from RNA transcripts. The first round of RT-PCR for the TCR CDR3 was performed with the HTBI primer set and the Qiagen OneStep RT-PCR kit. Libraries were constructed in a second round of multiplex PCR, after which size selection and purification were carried out. The libraries were sequenced on an Illumina HiSeq2000 using paired-end 100 bp reads. In the source study's methods: Raw data were processed with SOAPnuke, discarding reads with adapters, uncalled bases, mean Phred below 15, or no exact constant-primer or identifier match. COPE v1.2.5 was used to merge high-quality paired reads, and clonotypes were defined as unique nucleotide sequences. Clonotypes were aligned to IMGT TRBV, TRBD and TRBJ reference segments using MiTCR v1.1. The analysis was restricted to V-J combinations with a frequency above 0.0001, which together covered roughly 99% of the repertoires. The TCS score was defined as F50 (clonal expansion) divided by E x V (chaos), with BLOSUM62-based TCRdist calculated between CDR3 peptides within each V-J. Welch's t-statistics and random forest reduced some 510 V-J features to roughly 13, which were used in a naive Bayes classifier (R e1071). TCRdb redid the processing of the public reads, applying fastp at Q25 and MiXCR, and retained in-frame beta chains. Rows are combined by CDR3 protein, so each entry shows the most common genes and DNA. For this entry, the V and J calls and clone size follow TCRdb and not the study's own pipeline. Counted in this sample were about 600,000 distinct CDR3 sequences; about 14% of them appeared once. Clones ranked in the top ten supply roughly an eighth of the sample.

CDR1 and CDR2 were assigned from the germline V gene as MNHEY and SVGEGT. The CDR3 sequence holds 12 residues, the cysteine and phenylalanine included. The retained sequence is limited to the CDR3, 36 bases, with the frame set at the first base. V was cut back by 5 bases and J by 4 bases, leaving a gap of 9 bases between them. The entry originates in a study of T cells in Graves' hyperthyroidism and ophthalmopathy (dated by TCRdb to about 2019). About the study as a whole: Peripheral blood samples were taken at initial diagnosis, before any treatment was given. To identify distinguishing TCR V-J signatures, a discovery cohort of 100 patients was used, comprising under 45 with Graves' ophthalmopathy and some 60 with stable Graves' hyperthyroidism. An independent validation cohort of fewer than 20 hyperthyroidism patients and some 15 patients who later progressed to ophthalmopathy tested prospective prediction of ophthalmopathy. The roughly 90 discovery patients were divided at random into training and test sets in a 7:3 ratio. Thyroid tissue and blood T-cell repertoires from roughly six Graves' hyperthyroidism patients were also compared in the study. Following sampling, methimazole starting at 30 mg daily was given to hyperthyroidism patients, and high-dose intravenous methylprednisolone was given to ophthalmopathy patients. The paper reports TCR Vbeta CDR3 sequencing of more than 120 peripheral blood samples: some 41 ophthalmopathy, roughly 74 hyperthyroidism and around 17 progressor patients.

Ophthalmopathy patients had moderately to severely active disease, Clinical Activity Score of at least 3, NOSPECS grade of at least 4, and duration under 3 months. Exclusion was applied to patients with uncontrolled infections, other autoimmune diseases, pregnancy or lactation. Diagnoses were based on clinical symptoms, serum thyroxine and TRAb, thyroid ultrasound and orbital computed tomography. PBMCs were separated from roughly 10 ml of fresh peripheral blood using Ficoll-Paque density gradient centrifugation. Total RNA was extracted using Trizol reagent, and RNA quality was assessed on an Agilent 2100 Bioanalyzer. What the research found in general, with its limitations: In validation, the model predicted progression to ophthalmopathy a median of around 6.5 months before onset, with over 55% sensitivity and 72.22% specificity. Most expanded thyroid clonotypes (frequency above 0.001) were also found in blood, which suggests that blood repertoires may mirror thyroid immune responses. Sample size was not statistically predetermined, and investigators were not blinded to group allocation. A 13 V-J signature model separated ophthalmopathy from stable hyperthyroidism, with nearly 90% sensitivity and 81% to 83% specificity in cross-validation and 80%/75% in testing.

This clonotype was sampled from a woman aged 45 to 65 with Graves' ophthalmopathy. The chain is assembled from TRBV6-2 or TRBV6-3 and TRBJ2-7, and TRBD2 may be the D gene, going by 5 matching bases. The sample comprised blood. The CDR3 region: CASSAGLYEQYF. Here is the DNA: TGTGCCAGCAGTGCCGGACTTTACGAGCAGTACTTC.